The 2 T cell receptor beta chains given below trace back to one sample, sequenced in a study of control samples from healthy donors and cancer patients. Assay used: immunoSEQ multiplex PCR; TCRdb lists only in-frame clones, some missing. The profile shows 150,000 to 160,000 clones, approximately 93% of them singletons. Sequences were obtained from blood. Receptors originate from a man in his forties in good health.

CDR3 in amino acids: CASSVAERGLYNEQFF. For the CDR3, the DNA is TGTGCCAGCAGCGTAGCTGAAAGGGGCCTGTACAATGAGCAGTTCTTC. V gene TRBV9 combines with J gene TRBJ2-1; TRBD1 is a possible D gene (5 bases). Per the germline V gene, CDR1 is SGDLS and CDR2 is YYNGEE. The CDR3 is 16 residues long. The ends were cut back, 0 bases at V and 4 bases at J, with 14 bases in the middle. Variable domain in full (rest from reference TRBV9 and TRBJ2-1): DSGVTQTPKHLITATGQRVTLRCSPRSGDLSVYWYQQSLDQGLQFLIQYYNGEERAKGNILERFSAQQFPDLHSELNLSSLELGDSALYFCASSVAERGLYNEQFFGPGTRLTVL.

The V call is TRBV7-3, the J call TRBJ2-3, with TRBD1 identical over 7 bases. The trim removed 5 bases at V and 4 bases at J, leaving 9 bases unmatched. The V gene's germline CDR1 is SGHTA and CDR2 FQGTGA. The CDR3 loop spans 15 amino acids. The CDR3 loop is CASSHSGTVADTQYF. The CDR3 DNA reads TGTGCCAGCAGCCACTCCGGGACAGTAGCAGATACGCAGTATTTT.